The subject of this entry is one T cell receptor beta chain. The data originate from a study of blood T cell repertoires in COVID-19. Only in-frame clones appear in the TCRdb table, and some are missing; sequencing was by immunoSEQ multiplex PCR. The sample holds around 160,000 clones, roughly 84% seen once. CDR1 MNHEY and CDR2 SVGAGI come from the germline V gene. The V end lost 5 bases, the J end lost 1 base, and 5 bases lay between the germline ends. The CDR3 is 12 residues long. The sequence came from a woman between 45 and 65 years old who had been exposed to COVID-19. The sequenced sample was PBMCs or T cells enriched from blood (not recorded which). The V call is TRBV6-5, the J call TRBJ1-1, with unresolved D. In nucleotides, the CDR3 is TGTGCCAGCAGTATGCGGAACACTGAAGCTTTCTTT. This gives the protein CASSMRNTEAFF.